These T cell receptor beta chains were read from a single sample in a study of cytomegalovirus exposure and HLA in healthy donors. TCRdb's copy holds only in-frame clones and misses some; the assay was immunoSEQ multiplex PCR. The table has roughly 100,000 clones, 75% to 80% seen once. Sequencing input: PBMCs. Receptor source: a man between 60 and 75 years old in good health and CMV-seropositive. Each CDR3 is given with its conserved first and last residue. The order of the fields is CDR3 protein, V gene.

cdr3_aa: CASSWGQAGEKLFF
v_call: TRBV10-2

cdr3_aa: CASSYGRRSYGYTF
v_call: TRBV6-5

cdr3_aa: CAIRGQDQPQHF
v_call: TRBV10-3

cdr3_aa: CATSAVIARDTQYF
v_call: TRBV15

cdr3_aa: CASSGEVVSGETQYF
v_call: TRBV9

cdr3_aa: CASSSGTGGYEQYF
v_call: TRBV6-5

cdr3_aa: CASSPLSGQGPYYGYTF
v_call: TRBV4-1

cdr3_aa: CASSSVTASYEQYF
v_call: TRBV5-1

cdr3_aa: CASSPGDTYGYTF
v_call: TRBV11-2

cdr3_aa: CASSPKDTSGANVLTF
v_call: TRBV5-1

cdr3_aa: CASSVATAGYEQYF
v_call: TRBV9

cdr3_aa: CASSLAGAGETQYF
v_call: TRBV27

cdr3_aa: CSSSPLGGSAFF
v_call: TRBV7-9

cdr3_aa: CATVSGEAPNTEAFF
v_call: TRBV19

cdr3_aa: CSVETGTGRSYEQYF
v_call: TRBV29-1

cdr3_aa: CASSLGRGRMRADTQYF
v_call: TRBV11-2

cdr3_aa: CSSSHYRVSQETQYF
v_call: TRBV7-9

cdr3_aa: CASSPLDRGANTEAFF
v_call: TRBV18

cdr3_aa: CASSPPLGQGGSYNEQFF
v_call: TRBV18

cdr3_aa: CASSLGLAGNYEQYF
v_call: TRBV7-2

cdr3_aa: CASSLQQGNYGYTF
v_call: TRBV18

cdr3_aa: CALGASGWTANTGELFF
v_call: TRBV30

cdr3_aa: CASTTGTGSRSPLHF
v_call: TRBV27

cdr3_aa: CASSDLLAYTEAFF
v_call: TRBV6-1

cdr3_aa: CASSLGLAETDTQYF
v_call: TRBV7-2

cdr3_aa: CASSEAIPREQYF
v_call: TRBV25-1

cdr3_aa: CASSLRGGSNEQYF
v_call: TRBV27

cdr3_aa: CSSSFHGNTEAFF
v_call: TRBV7-9

cdr3_aa: CSSSNTGGYEQYF
v_call: TRBV7-9

cdr3_aa: CASSLGTSGAAYEQYF
v_call: TRBV5-4

cdr3_aa: CASSLDRAYEQYF
v_call: TRBV6-6

cdr3_aa: CSVVSGSEGAFF
v_call: TRBV29-1

cdr3_aa: CASSLGGVGETQYF
v_call: TRBV5-1

cdr3_aa: CASSLGQGAEGYTF
v_call: TRBV5-1

cdr3_aa: CASSLGLAGPLENEQFF
v_call: TRBV5-1

cdr3_aa: CASRHRAAGNTIYF
v_call: TRBV6-1

cdr3_aa: CASSYSAGEYEQYF
v_call: TRBV6-6

cdr3_aa: CASSEAGDRFNEQFF
v_call: TRBV6-1

cdr3_aa: CASEGGDDEQFF
v_call: TRBV6-1

cdr3_aa: CASGSSRGLGNSPLHF
v_call: TRBV12-5

cdr3_aa: CASSLAAGGTGELFF
v_call: TRBV7-8

cdr3_aa: CAWSVGVNTEAFF
v_call: TRBV30

cdr3_aa: CAWSVPQGLGETQYF
v_call: TRBV30

cdr3_aa: CATSRDGTGSYNEQFF
v_call: TRBV15

cdr3_aa: CASSYSDRPDYEQYF
v_call: TRBV6-5

cdr3_aa: CASSPGTRSADTQYF
v_call: TRBV2

cdr3_aa: CASSTGQGAHNEKLFF
v_call: TRBV19

cdr3_aa: CASSQQPPAGRGETQYF
v_call: TRBV4-1

cdr3_aa: CASRVDAGPTGKLFF
v_call: TRBV2

cdr3_aa: CASSEGQYNEQFF
v_call: TRBV10-2

cdr3_aa: CASITGGAYGYTF
v_call: TRBV28

cdr3_aa: CASSPRSAGDGNTIYF
v_call: TRBV5-1

cdr3_aa: CASSPRQGAYEQYF
v_call: TRBV7-2